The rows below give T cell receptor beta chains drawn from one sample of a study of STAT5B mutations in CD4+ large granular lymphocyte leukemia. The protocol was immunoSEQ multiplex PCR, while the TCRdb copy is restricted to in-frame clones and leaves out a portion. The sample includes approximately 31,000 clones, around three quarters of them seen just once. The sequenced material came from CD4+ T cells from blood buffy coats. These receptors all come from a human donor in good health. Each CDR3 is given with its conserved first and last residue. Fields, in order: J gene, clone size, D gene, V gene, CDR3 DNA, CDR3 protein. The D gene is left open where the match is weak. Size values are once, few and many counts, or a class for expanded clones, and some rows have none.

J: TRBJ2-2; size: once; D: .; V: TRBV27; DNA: TGTGCCAGCAGTTCAGGGCTTGTGGTGGGGGAGCTGTTTTTT; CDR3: CASSSGLVVGELFF
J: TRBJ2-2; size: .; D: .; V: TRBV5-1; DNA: TGCGCCAGCAGCTTGGCCCCGACAGGCAACACCGGGGAGCTGTTTTTT; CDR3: CASSLAPTGNTGELFF
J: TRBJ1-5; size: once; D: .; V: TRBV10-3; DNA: TGTGCCATAAACCGGGACAAAAATCAGCCCCAGCATTTT; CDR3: CAINRDKNQPQHF
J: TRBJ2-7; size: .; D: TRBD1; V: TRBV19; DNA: TGTGCCAGTAGTAGGGACAGGAGGAGCGAGCAGTACTTC; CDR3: CASSRDRRSEQYF
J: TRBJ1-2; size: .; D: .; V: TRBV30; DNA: TGTGCCTGGGGGGACTTGTGGATGCGTGGCTACACCTTC; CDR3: CAWGDLWMRGYTF
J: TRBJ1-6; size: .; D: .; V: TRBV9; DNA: TGTGCCAGCAGCCGGGGGGGCGCGAATTCACCCCTCCACTTT; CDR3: CASSRGGANSPLHF
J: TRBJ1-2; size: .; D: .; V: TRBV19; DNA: TGTGCCAGTAGGCCATTGCGCGGGGGCGGCTATGGCTACACCTTC; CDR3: CASRPLRGGGYGYTF
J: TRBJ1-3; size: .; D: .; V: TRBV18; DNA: TGTGCCAGCTCACCAGGGCGGAACACTGGAAACACCATATATTTT; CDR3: CASSPGRNTGNTIYF
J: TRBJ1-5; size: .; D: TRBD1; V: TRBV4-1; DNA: TGCGCCAGCAGCCAAGATACCGGGACAGGGCTGCAGCCCCAGCATTTT; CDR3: CASSQDTGTGLQPQHF
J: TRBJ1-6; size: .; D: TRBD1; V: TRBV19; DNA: TGTGCCAGTAGTACAGGACAGGGGAATTCGGTGGATAATTCACCCCTCCACTTT; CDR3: CASSTGQGNSVDNSPLHF
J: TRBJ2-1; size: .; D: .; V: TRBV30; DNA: TGTGCCTGGAGTCAGGACAGTGAGCAGTTCTTC; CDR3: CAWSQDSEQFF
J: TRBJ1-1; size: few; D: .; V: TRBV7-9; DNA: TGTGCCAGCAGCCAACCCCCCCTCCTCTCGGCTTTCTTT; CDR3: CASSQPPLLSAFF
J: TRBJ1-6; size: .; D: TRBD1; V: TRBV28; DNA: TGTGCCAGCAGTATACAGGGGGCGGATTCACCCCTCCACTTT; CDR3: CASSIQGADSPLHF
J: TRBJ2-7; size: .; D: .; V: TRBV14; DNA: TGTGCCAGCCGCGAGCCAGGGGAGAGGAACGAGCAGTACTTC; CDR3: CASREPGERNEQYF
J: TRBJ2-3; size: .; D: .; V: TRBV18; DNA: TGTGCCAGCTCACCGGGCCTCCGAGAAGTGGATACGCAGTATTTT; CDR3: CASSPGLREVDTQYF
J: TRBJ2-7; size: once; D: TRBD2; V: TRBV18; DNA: TGTGCCAGCTCACCCGGGACTACCTACGAGCAGTACTTC; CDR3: CASSPGTTYEQYF
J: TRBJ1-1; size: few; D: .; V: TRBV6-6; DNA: TGTGCCAGCAGTTACCCCGTCTCAACAGGAGGGGTTGAAGCTTTCTTT; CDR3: CASSYPVSTGGVEAFF
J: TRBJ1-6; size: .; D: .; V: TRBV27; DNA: TGTGCCAGCAGTTTATCATTATTGGGGAGTCGGACCCTCCACTTT; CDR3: CASSLSLLGSRTLHF
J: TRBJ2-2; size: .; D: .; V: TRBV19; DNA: TGTGCCAGTAGTCGACAGTACACCGGGGAGCTGTTTTTT; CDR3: CASSRQYTGELFF
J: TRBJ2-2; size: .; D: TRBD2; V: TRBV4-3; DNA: TGCGCCAGCAGCCTTCTGCCCCGGACTAGCTTGGGCGGGGAGCTGTTTTTT; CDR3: CASSLLPRTSLGGELFF
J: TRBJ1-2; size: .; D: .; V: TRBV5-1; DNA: TGCGCCAGCAGCTTGGGGACAGCTGCCTTTTATGGCTACACCTTC; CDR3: CASSLGTAAFYGYTF
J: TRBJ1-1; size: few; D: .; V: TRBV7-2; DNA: TGTGCCAGCAGCTCTACACGACAGGACACTGAAGCTTTCTTT; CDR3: CASSSTRQDTEAFF
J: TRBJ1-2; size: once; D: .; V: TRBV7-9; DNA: TGTGCCAGCAGCTTAGATGGAGGGAACTATGGCTACACCTTC; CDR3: CASSLDGGNYGYTF
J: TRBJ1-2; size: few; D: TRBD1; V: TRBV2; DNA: TGTGCCAGCAGTGAAATCAGGACAGGGACGTATGGCTACACCTTC; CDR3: CASSEIRTGTYGYTF
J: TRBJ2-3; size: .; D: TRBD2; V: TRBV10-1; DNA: TGCGCCAGCAGTGAGCGGACCGGGACTAGCTGGGGGCAGTATTTT; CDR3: CASSERTGTSWGQYF
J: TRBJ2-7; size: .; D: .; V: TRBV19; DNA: TGTGCCAGTAGTCCTTTTGGCAGGCCGAGCTCCTACGAGCAGTACTTC; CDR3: CASSPFGRPSSYEQYF
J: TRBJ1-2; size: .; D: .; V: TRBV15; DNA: TGTGCCACCAGCCCCGAATTGGCCCCCGGCTACACCTTC; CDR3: CATSPELAPGYTF
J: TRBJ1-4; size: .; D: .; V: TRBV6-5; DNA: TGTGCCAGCAGTTACTCAGGGGGTAATGAAAAACTGTTTTTT; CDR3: CASSYSGGNEKLFF
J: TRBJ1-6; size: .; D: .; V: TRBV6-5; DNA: TGTGCCAGCAGTTACAGAACTTCACCCCTCCACTTT; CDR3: CASSYRTSPLHF
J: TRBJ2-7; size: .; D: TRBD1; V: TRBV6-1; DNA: TGTGCCAGCAGTGAATTGTGGGACAGAGATTACGAGCAGTACTTC; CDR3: CASSELWDRDYEQYF
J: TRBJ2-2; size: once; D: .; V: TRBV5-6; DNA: TGTGCCAGCAGCTTTGGGGGAATCGGGGAGCTGTTTTTT; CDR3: CASSFGGIGELFF
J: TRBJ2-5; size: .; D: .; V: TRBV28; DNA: TGTGCCAGCAGCCCCCCCGCGAGGGCCCAGTACTTC; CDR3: CASSPPARAQYF
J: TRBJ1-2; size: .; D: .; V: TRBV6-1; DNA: TGTGCCAGCAGTGTCAGGGTTGTGGATTATGGCTACACCTTC; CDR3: CASSVRVVDYGYTF
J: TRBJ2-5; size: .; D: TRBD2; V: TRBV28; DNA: TGTGCCAGCAGTTTGTTAGGACTAGGGGTGAAAGAGACCCAGTACTTC; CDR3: CASSLLGLGVKETQYF